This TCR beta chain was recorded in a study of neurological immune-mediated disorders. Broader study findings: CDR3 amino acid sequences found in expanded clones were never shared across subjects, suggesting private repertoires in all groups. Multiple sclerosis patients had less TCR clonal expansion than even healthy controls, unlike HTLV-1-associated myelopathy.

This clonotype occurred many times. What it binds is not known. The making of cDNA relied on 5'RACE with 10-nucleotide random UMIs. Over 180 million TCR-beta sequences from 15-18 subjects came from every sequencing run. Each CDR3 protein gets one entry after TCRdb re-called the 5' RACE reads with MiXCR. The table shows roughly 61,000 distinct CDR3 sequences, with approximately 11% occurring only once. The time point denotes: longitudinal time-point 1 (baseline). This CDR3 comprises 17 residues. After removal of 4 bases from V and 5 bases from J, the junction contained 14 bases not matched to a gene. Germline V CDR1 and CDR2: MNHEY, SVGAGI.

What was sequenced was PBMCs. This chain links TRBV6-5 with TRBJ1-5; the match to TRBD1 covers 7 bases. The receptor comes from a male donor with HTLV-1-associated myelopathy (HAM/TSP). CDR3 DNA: TGTGCCAGCAGTTCCACCATCGACAGGGAGCCCCATCAGCCCCAGCATTTT. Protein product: CASSSTIDREPHQPQHF.